Reported below is one T cell receptor (beta chain). This clonotype was seen at least ten times. Its recognized antigen is unknown. Base qualities are not recorded, but no much larger clone differs from it by a single base. The data derive from a study of glioma-infiltrating T cells (dated by TCRdb to the mid-2010s). Context from the whole study: Low-grade gliomas were WHO grade II oligodendrogliomas or astrocytomas, and glioblastomas were WHO grade IV tumors sampled at initial rather than recurrent diagnosis. Dexamethasone was administered to glioma patients for six or fewer days before surgery. Blood libraries targeted roughly 4- to 10-fold sequencing coverage of 950,000 to 1,000,000 peripheral T cells. Sequencing of TCR alpha- and beta-chain repertoires was performed on glioma tissue, on non-neoplastic brain tissue, and on matched peripheral blood mononuclear cells. To gauge divergence between tissue and blood T-cell populations, every tissue-infiltrating repertoire was compared against the peripheral blood repertoire from the same patient. Three low-grade glioma patients, eight or nine primary glioblastoma patients and three non-glioma patients contributing non-neoplastic brain tissue were included in the paired cohort. General study outcomes and caveats: In non-neoplastic patients, VJ-independent divergence between tissue and blood fell below expectation, whereas in all gliomas, and especially in low-grade gliomas, the divergence rose above expectation. Patients with low tissue-blood divergence were marked by a signature set of shared blood CDR3 motifs, and this signature set was depleted in highly divergent patients. Very few CDR3 sequences were shared between tissue and blood, attributed to high CDR3 diversity and limited sampling. Group comparisons rested on small numbers: three non-neoplastic, three low-grade glioma and 7 or 8 glioblastoma patients.

Immediately after resection, surgical brain or tumor specimens were cryofrozen in liquid nitrogen, and peripheral blood cells were collected at the same time. The CDR3 has 13 amino acids, counting the end cysteine and phenylalanine. The kept DNA is CDR3 alone, 39 bases in frame from the first base. The junction carries 8 bases between V and J, which are trimmed by 5 bases and 1 base respectively. In the germline V gene, CDR1 corresponds to MNHNS and CDR2 to SASEGT. The iRepertoire nested amplicon-rescue multiplex PCR (arm-PCR) platform was used to amplify TCR alpha and beta CDR3 regions from RNA. One-step reverse transcription and amplification used about 95-400 ng of tissue mRNA or PBMC total RNA as input. Following bead purification, Illumina adapters were added through a secondary multiplex PCR, and the libraries were then gel-purified between 200 and 400 bp. The libraries contained internal 6-nucleotide barcodes that were used for demultiplexing. Sequencing of the libraries was done on an Illumina MiSeq using 2x220 or 2x250 nucleotide paired-end reads. Per the source publication's procedure: Paired reads were merged using FLASH 1.2.11 and were aligned to the GRCh37 human genome using BWA-MEM, after which TRA and TRB reads were extracted. For V and J assignment, an IMGT-derived reference of cassette sequences and CDR3 motifs that included pseudogenes was used. Reads were translated in three frames, and productive CDR3s were defined by a C…FGXG motif without stop codons. A clonotype was defined as a unique combination of a V-J cassette pair and a CDR3 amino acid sequence. Filtering of reads was based on Hamming distance, with the threshold set by the sequence error rate of each sample in mapped regions. The public reads were quality trimmed at Q25 with fastp and then assembled into clones with MiXCR by TCRdb, keeping productive beta chains. Entries are consolidated by CDR3 protein sequence, retaining the most common genes and DNA. The V and J calls reflect TCRdb's pipeline rather than the authors' work. This sample holds about 400,000 distinct CDR3 sequences; approximately 42% were observed only once. Around 11% of the sample is taken by the ten largest.

This chain is built from TRBV6-1 and TRBJ1-1; the D gene assignment is ambiguous. Material for sequencing was glioma tissue, nonneoplastic brain tissue, or PBMCs (not recorded which). This receptor was taken from a human donor with low-grade glioma or glioblastoma, undergoing nonglioma brain surgery, or in good health (not recorded which). The nucleotides read TGTGCCAGCAGTCCGAGACAGAACACTGAAGCTTTCTTT. This translates into CASSPRQNTEAFF.